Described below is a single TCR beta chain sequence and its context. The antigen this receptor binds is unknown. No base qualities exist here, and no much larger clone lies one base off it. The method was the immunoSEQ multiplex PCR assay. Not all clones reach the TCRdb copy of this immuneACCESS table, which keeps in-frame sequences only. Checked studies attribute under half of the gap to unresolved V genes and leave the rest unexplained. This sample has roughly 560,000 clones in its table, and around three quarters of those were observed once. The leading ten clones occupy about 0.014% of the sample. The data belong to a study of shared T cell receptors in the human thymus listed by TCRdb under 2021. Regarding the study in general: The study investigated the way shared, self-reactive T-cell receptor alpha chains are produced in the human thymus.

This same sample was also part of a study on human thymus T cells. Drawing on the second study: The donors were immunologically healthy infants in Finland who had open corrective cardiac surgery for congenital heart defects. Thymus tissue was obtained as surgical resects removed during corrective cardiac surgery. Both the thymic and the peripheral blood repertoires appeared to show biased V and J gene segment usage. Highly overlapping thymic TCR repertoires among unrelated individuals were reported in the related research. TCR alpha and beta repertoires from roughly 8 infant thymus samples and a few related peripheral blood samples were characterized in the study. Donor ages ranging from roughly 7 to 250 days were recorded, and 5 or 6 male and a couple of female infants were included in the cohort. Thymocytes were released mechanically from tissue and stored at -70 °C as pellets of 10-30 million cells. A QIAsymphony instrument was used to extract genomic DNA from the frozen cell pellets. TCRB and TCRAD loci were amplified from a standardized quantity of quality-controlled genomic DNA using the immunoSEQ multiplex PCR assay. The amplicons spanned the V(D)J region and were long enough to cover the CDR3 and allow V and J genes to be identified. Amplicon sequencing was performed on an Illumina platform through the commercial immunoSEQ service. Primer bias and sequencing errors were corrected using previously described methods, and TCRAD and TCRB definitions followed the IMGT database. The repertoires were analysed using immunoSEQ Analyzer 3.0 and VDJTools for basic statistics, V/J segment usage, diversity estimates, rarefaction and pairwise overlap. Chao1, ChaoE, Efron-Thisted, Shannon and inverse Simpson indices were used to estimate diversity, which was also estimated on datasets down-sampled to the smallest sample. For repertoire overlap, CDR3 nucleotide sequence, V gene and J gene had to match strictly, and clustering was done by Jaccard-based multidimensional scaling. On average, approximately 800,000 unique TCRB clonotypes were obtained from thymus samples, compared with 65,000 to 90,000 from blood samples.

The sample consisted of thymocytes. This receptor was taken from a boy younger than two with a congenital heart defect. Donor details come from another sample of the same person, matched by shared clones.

The nucleotide sequence reads TGCGCCAGCAGCCGGAAAACTAGCGGGAGAGCATCCCCCTACTACGAGCAGTACTTC. This gives the protein CASSRKTSGRASPYYEQYF. The rearranged segments are TRBV4-3 and TRBJ2-7, and TRBD2 aligns with 11 junction nucleotides. After removal of 4 bases from V and 3 bases from J, the junction retains 17 bases not matched to a gene. The cysteine opens and the phenylalanine closes a CDR3 of 19 amino acids. Left in the record is the CDR3 DNA by itself, 57 bases read in frame from the first base. The germline V gene supplies CDR1 LGHNA and CDR2 YSLEER.